These T cell receptor beta chains were read from a single sample in a study of spatial heterogeneity in lung cancer. TCRdb reprocessed the 5' RACE reads with MiXCR, giving one entry per CDR3 protein. This table has 95,000 to 130,000 distinct CDR3 sequences, more than 9% appearing once. This specimen consisted of PBMCs, obtained at follow-up. These receptors all stem from a male donor with early-stage non-small cell lung cancer. The CDR3 runs from the conserved cysteine through the conserved F or W. D genes are given only for firm matches. Where a row states a size, it is once, few, many or the class of an expanded clone; other rows omit it.

clone_size	v_call	j_call	d_call	cdr3_nt	cdr3_aa
-	TRBV4-2	TRBJ2-3	TRBD2	TGTGCCAGCAGCCAAGATCGATGGACTAGCGGGGGGATGGATACGCAGTATTTT	CASSQDRWTSGGMDTQYF
-	TRBV3-1	TRBJ2-2	-	TGTGCCAGCAGACACGGACGGCCGACCGGGGAGCTGTTTTTT	CASRHGRPTGELFF
medium-sized	TRBV28	TRBJ1-6	-	TGTGCCAGCTCTAGAAACTTGGCCCTCCACTTT	CASSRNLALHF
few	TRBV7-2	TRBJ2-1	-	TGTGCCAGCAGCTGGACGGTAGTAAGCGATGAGCAGTTCTTC	CASSWTVVSDEQFF
few	TRBV27	TRBJ2-7	-	TGTGCCAGCAGTTTCCTGGACACTTACGAGCAGTACTTC	CASSFLDTYEQYF
medium-sized	TRBV3-1	TRBJ1-2	-	TGTGCCAGCAGCCAAGAAATCAGCTATGGCTACACCTTC	CASSQEISYGYTF
medium-sized	TRBV6-5	TRBJ1-1	-	TGTGCCAGCAGTTACTCAGTGTTTGTAGAAACTGAAGCTTTCTTT	CASSYSVFVETEAFF
many	TRBV20-1	TRBJ2-2	-	TGCAGTGCTAGAGATTGGGGGCAGGGCACCGGGGAGCTGTTTTTT	CSARDWGQGTGELFF
many	TRBV12-3/TRBV12-4	TRBJ2-7	-	TGTGCCAGCAGTTTGCTAGCGTTGGAGCAGTACTTC	CASSLLALEQYF
many	TRBV20-1	TRBJ2-3	TRBD2	TGCAGTGCTTCGACTAGCTTCACAGATACGCAGTATTTT	CSASTSFTDTQYF
-	TRBV12-3/TRBV12-4	TRBJ1-1	TRBD1	TGTGCCAGCAGGCCGGGACAGGGAGGCACTGAAGCTTTCTTT	CASRPGQGGTEAFF
few	TRBV7-2	TRBJ1-3	-	TGTGCCAGCAGATCAACTGTTTACTCTGGAAACACCATATATTTT	CASRSTVYSGNTIYF
-	TRBV19	TRBJ1-5	-	TGTGCCAGTTGGACAGATGGGCAGCCCCAGCATTTT	CASWTDGQPQHF
many	TRBV4-3	TRBJ2-7	-	TGCGCCAGCAGCCAAGTTCGAGGGGCCGTCTACGAGCAGTACTTC	CASSQVRGAVYEQYF
-	TRBV19	TRBJ2-2	TRBD1	TGTGCCAGTAGTATTCAAGGGGGCGTCACCGGGGAGCTGTTTTTT	CASSIQGGVTGELFF